Listed below are T cell receptor beta chains from one sample, sequenced in a study of T cell responses to AZD1222 COVID-19 vaccine. Repertoires were generated with immunoSEQ multiplex PCR, while TCRdb's copy carries only in-frame clones and drops some. The sample lists roughly 80,000 clones, around nine tenths seen once, with roughly 5% in the top ten. Source: peripheral blood, taken 28 days after the second AZD1222 dose. These receptors were obtained from an adult who received the AZD1222 COVID-19 vaccine. The CDR3 runs from the conserved cysteine through the conserved F or W. Fields, in order: J gene, clone size, D gene, V gene, CDR3 DNA, CDR3 protein. A D gene is named only where the DNA matches it firmly. For some rows the clone size is stated as once, few or many, or as a class when expanded; others skip it.

>TRBJ1-3|-|-|TRBV7-9
TGTGCAGGTCGAGACCCTGGAAACACCATATATTTT
CAGRDPGNTIYF
>TRBJ2-2|once|-|TRBV5-5
TGTGCCAGCAGCTTGGGGCCCACTAAAGCCGGGGAGCTGTTTTTT
CASSLGPTKAGELFF
>TRBJ2-1|-|TRBD1|TRBV28
TGTGCCAGCAGTCTCACGGGACAGAACTACAATGAGCAGTTCTTC
CASSLTGQNYNEQFF
>TRBJ1-5|-|TRBD1|TRBV19
TGTGCCAGTAGTCCCAGACAGGGGTCGGGCAATCAGCCCCAGCATTTT
CASSPRQGSGNQPQHF
>TRBJ1-4|-|-|TRBV7-9
TGTGCCAGCAGCTTGGATTGGGGAAATGAAAAACTGTTTTTT
CASSLDWGNEKLFF
>TRBJ1-1|-|-|TRBV15
TGTGCCACCAGCAGAGATAGGTGGGGGGTTGACACTGAAGCTTTCTTT
CATSRDRWGVDTEAFF
>TRBJ1-3|-|-|TRBV5-1
TGCGCCAGCAGCTTGGCGGGCTCTGGAAACACCATATATTTT
CASSLAGSGNTIYF
>TRBJ2-2|-|-|TRBV7-6
TGTGCCAGCAGCTTAGCAGGGGTCATCACCGGGGAGCTGTTTTTT
CASSLAGVITGELFF
>TRBJ2-1|-|-|TRBV10-3
TGTGCCATCAGTGATAGGGATGAGCAGTTCTTC
CAISDRDEQFF
>TRBJ1-1|once|-|TRBV10-2
TGCGCCAGCAGTGGATGGGGTGGGGACACTGAAGCTTTCTTT
CASSGWGGDTEAFF
>TRBJ1-1|-|-|TRBV3-1/TRBV3-2
TGTGCCAGCAGCCACGGGGGGGCGCGCACTGAAGCTTTCTTT
CASSHGGARTEAFF
>TRBJ1-2|-|TRBD1|TRBV28
TGTGCCAGCAGTTTACCCTCAGGGGGCGACTATGGCTACACCTTC
CASSLPSGGDYGYTF
>TRBJ1-4|-|-|TRBV3-1/TRBV3-2
TGTGCCAGCAGCCAAGTGAGCGGGAGGAAACTGTTTTTT
CASSQVSGRKLFF
>TRBJ1-1|few|-|TRBV19
TGTGCCAGTAGTCTCCGGACAGAGTACACTGAAGCTTTCTTT
CASSLRTEYTEAFF
>TRBJ1-5|-|-|TRBV7-9
TGTGCCAGCAGCACTTACACAGAAAGCAATCAGCCCCAGCATTTT
CASSTYTESNQPQHF
>TRBJ1-2|few|-|TRBV10-3
TGTGCCATCAGCACAGGGCTGGATGGCTACACCTTC
CAISTGLDGYTF
>TRBJ1-2|-|TRBD1|TRBV6-1
TGTGCCAGCAGTGGAGGGACAGTGGGAAGCAACTATGGCTACACCTTC
CASSGGTVGSNYGYTF
>TRBJ2-1|-|TRBD2|TRBV2
TGTGCCAGCAGGCCTGGACTAGCGGGGGGGCATGAGCAGTTCTTC
CASRPGLAGGHEQFF
>TRBJ2-7|once|-|TRBV6-5
TGTGCCAGCAGTTACGGAGGGGAGGGGGGCTACGAGCAGTACTTC
CASSYGGEGGYEQYF
>TRBJ2-3|-|-|TRBV28
TGTGCCAGCAGTTTATCTAGGGCAAATTCAGATACGCAGTATTTT
CASSLSRANSDTQYF
>TRBJ1-5|-|-|TRBV28
TGTGCCAGCAGACTACCTGGACGGACGGACCAGCCCCAGCATTTT
CASRLPGRTDQPQHF
>TRBJ1-1|once|-|TRBV11-1
TGTGCCAGCAGCTCCGACCCCCTTGGGCTTTTCTTT
CASSSDPLGLFF
>TRBJ2-1|-|-|TRBV6-2/TRBV6-3
TGTGCCAGCAGTTATGGAGCGCGGGGTGGCTACAATGAGCAGTTCTTC
CASSYGARGGYNEQFF
>TRBJ1-2|-|-|TRBV19
TGTGCCAGTAGGGGCAGGGTGCACTATGGCTACACCTTC
CASRGRVHYGYTF
>TRBJ1-5|-|TRBD1|TRBV2
TGTGCCAGCAGCAGGGACAGGGGAGGGGATAGCAATCAGCCCCAGCATTTT
CASSRDRGGDSNQPQHF
>TRBJ2-2|-|TRBD2|TRBV10-2
TGCGCCAGCAGTGATCTAGCGGGGGGGCCGAGGGAGCTGTTTTTT
CASSDLAGGPRELFF
>TRBJ2-5|-|-|TRBV7-9
TGTGCCAGCAGCTTATGGGAGGAGAGGGAGACCCAGTACTTC
CASSLWEERETQYF
>TRBJ1-1|-|TRBD1|TRBV6-5
TGTGCCAGCCAGGGGGCCACTGAAGCTTTCTTT
CASQGATEAFF
>TRBJ2-7|-|-|TRBV14
TGTGCCAGCAGCCAAGAGCATGGAGCTTACTACGAGCAGTACTTC
CASSQEHGAYYEQYF
>TRBJ2-2|-|-|TRBV5-6
TGTGCCAGCAGCCTGGGTGGGGGACAGAACACCGGGGAGCTGTTTTTT
CASSLGGGQNTGELFF
>TRBJ2-7|-|TRBD1|TRBV14
TGTGCCAGCAGCATTCGGACAGGGGCTTCGGCCGAGCAGTACTTC
CASSIRTGASAEQYF
>TRBJ1-1|-|TRBD1|TRBV29-1
TGCAGCGTTGAGAGGGACAGGGGCAGTGAAGCTTTCTTT
CSVERDRGSEAFF
>TRBJ1-2|-|TRBD1|TRBV5-4
TGTGCCAGCAGCTCCAGGGGGGACTATGGCTACACCTTC
CASSSRGDYGYTF
>TRBJ2-3|-|-|TRBV4-1
TGCGCCAGCAGCCAAGGAGCGAGGGGGGGGCCGGCAGATACGCAGTATTTT
CASSQGARGGPADTQYF
>TRBJ2-5|-|TRBD2|TRBV30
TGTGCCTCATCAGCGGGGGCCCCAGAGACCCAGTACTTC
CASSAGAPETQYF
>TRBJ2-3|-|-|TRBV9
TGTGCCAGCAGCGTGCCCTTTGGGGGGACCACAGATACGCAGTATTTT
CASSVPFGGTTDTQYF
>TRBJ1-6|-|-|TRBV2
TGTGCCAGCCTACGTGAGGGAGGGAATTCACCCCTCCACTTT
CASLREGGNSPLHF
>TRBJ2-7|-|TRBD1|TRBV6-6
TGTGCCAGCAGCAGACCCGGGACAGGGGACTCCTACGAGCAGTACTTC
CASSRPGTGDSYEQYF
>TRBJ2-1|-|-|TRBV12-3/TRBV12-4
TGTGCCAGCAGTTTCCTTGACAATGAGCAGTTCTTC
CASSFLDNEQFF
>TRBJ2-7|-|-|TRBV6-5
TGTGCCAGCAGTTCGAGGGGTAACGAGCAGTACTTC
CASSSRGNEQYF
>TRBJ1-6|-|-|TRBV9
TGTGCCAGCAGCCTTAGTAGCGTCAGTTCACCCCTCCACTTT
CASSLSSVSSPLHF
>TRBJ2-4|-|TRBD1|TRBV28
TGTGCCAGCAGTTTAGCCCGGATCCGGGACAGGTCGCAGGGAAACATTCAGTACTTC
CASSLARIRDRSQGNIQYF
>TRBJ1-5|-|-|TRBV6-6
TGTGCCAGCAGTCGGGGGGCTACCAATCAGCCCCAGCATTTT
CASSRGATNQPQHF